This TCR beta chain was profiled in a study of a mutant IDH1 vaccine in newly diagnosed glioma. Overall study context: Among treated patients, about 62% were male and roughly 38% female, and mean age was about 39 years.

Germline loops: CDR1 MNHEY, CDR2 SVGAGI. Trimming stripped 5 bases from V and 7 bases from J, with 12 bases between. The CDR3 extends over 12 amino acids. On this clone itself: The antigen is not known.

TCRdb's copy holds only in-frame clones and misses some; the assay was immunoSEQ multiplex PCR. The table has around 67,000 clones, 65% to 85% seen once. General study results and limits: Pseudoprogression seemed unrelated to changes in top peripheral T cell clonotypes.

The time point here: baseline, week 1 (first vaccination visit). This sample's treatment: pre-vaccination baseline after standard-of-care therapy. New IDH1-mutant, ATRX-lost WHO grade 3 or 4 astrocytomas occurred in donors. The chain uses TRBV6-5 and TRBJ2-7; D remains ambiguous. Material: peripheral blood mononuclear cells (PBMCs), obtained from a glioma patient treated with radiotherapy, temozolomide or both. This TCR derives from a woman younger than 35 with glioma. Some clones in this sample may be carry-over from other donors' samples. The CDR3 is CASSASGREQYF. CDR3 DNA: TGTGCCAGCAGTGCTTCCGGGCGTGAGCAGTACTTC.